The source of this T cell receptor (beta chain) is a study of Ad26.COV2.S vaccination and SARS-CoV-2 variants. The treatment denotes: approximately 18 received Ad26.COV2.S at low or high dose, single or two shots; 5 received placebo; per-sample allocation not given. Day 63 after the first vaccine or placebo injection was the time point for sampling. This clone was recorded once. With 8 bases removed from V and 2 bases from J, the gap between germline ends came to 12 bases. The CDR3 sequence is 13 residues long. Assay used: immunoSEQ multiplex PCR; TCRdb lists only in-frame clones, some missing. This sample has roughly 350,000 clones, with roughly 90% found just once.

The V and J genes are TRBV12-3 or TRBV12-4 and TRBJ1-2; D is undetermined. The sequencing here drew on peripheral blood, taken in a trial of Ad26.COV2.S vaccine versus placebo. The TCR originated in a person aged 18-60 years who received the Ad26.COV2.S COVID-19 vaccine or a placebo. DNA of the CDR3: TGTGCCAGCTCCCGCCAAGAGAACTATGGCTACACCTTC. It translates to CASSRQENYGYTF.